Listed here are 14 T cell receptor beta chains from one sample, sequenced in a study of molecular identifiers for immune sequencing clone quantification. TCRdb recomputed calls from the PCR reads with MiXCR, one row per CDR3 protein. The table includes some 580,000 distinct CDR3 sequences, about 25% detected once. The sample consisted of naive CD8+ T cells from blood, with Jurkat cell RNA spiked in. Subset denoted: FACS-sorted CD8+CD4-CCR7+CD45RA+ naive T cells. The receptors originated from a human donor in good health. Some libraries in this study had Jurkat cell RNA spiked in.

This clonotype showed up many times. The chain recombines TRBV12-3 or TRBV12-4 with TRBJ2-3; D gene unclear. V was shortened by 5 bases and J by 1 base, with 4 bases between the two germline ends. The CDR3 has 12 amino acids. This chain's CDR3 is CASSEGTDTQYF. CDR3 nucleotides: TGTGCCAGCAGTGAGGGCACAGATACGCAGTATTTT.

The chain carries TRBV4-1 and TRBJ1-3; no reliable D call. Looked up from germline, CDR1 is MGHRA and CDR2 is YSYEKL. The CDR3 length is 14 residues. V was cut by 0 bases and J by 1 base, with 4 bases left in between. In DNA, the CDR3 is TGCGCCAGCAGCCAAGAAAGGTCTGGAAACACCATATATTTT. As protein: CASSQERSGNTIYF.

This clonotype was observed a few times. The chain is built from TRBV6-5 and TRBJ2-5; D is perhaps TRBD1 or TRBD2 (6 bases each). Germline CDR1 and CDR2: MNHEY and SVGAGI. Trimming took 0 bases from V and 4 from J, leaving 12 bases between them. The CDR3 has 15 residues. The CDR3, as DNA: TGTGCCAGCAGTTACTCACGGGGGCGTCCAGAGACCCAGTACTTC. It encodes CASSYSRGRPETQYF.

In this sample, this clonotype turned up a few times. The CDR3 is CASTVGTVSHEQYF. The CDR3 region has the DNA TGTGCCAGCACGGTAGGGACGGTGTCCCACGAGCAGTACTTC. The chain has TRBV6-1 and TRBJ2-7, with D possibly called TRBD1 or TRBD2 (5 bases each). This CDR3 spans 14 amino acids. Germline V CDR1 and CDR2: MNHNS, SASEGT. V was shortened by 7 bases and J by 5 bases, with 18 bases between the two germline ends.

This clonotype was found many times. The chain links TRBV28 to TRBJ2-5; D is perhaps TRBD1 (5 bases). Trimming shortened V by 4 bases and J by 2 bases, and 14 bases separated the two germline ends. This CDR3 contains 15 residues. Germline V gene lookup returns CDR1 MDHEN and CDR2 SYDVKM. The CDR3 loop reads CASSSDSTNQETQYF. In DNA, the CDR3 is TGTGCCAGCAGTTCAGACAGTACTAATCAAGAGACCCAGTACTTC.

V gene TRBV7-6 combines with J gene TRBJ2-2; tentatively, D is TRBD2 (6 bases). V was clipped by 4 bases and J by 2 bases, with 11 bases between them. Germline values: CDR1 SGHVS, CDR2 FNYEAQ. The length of the CDR3 is 15 residues. The CDR3 bases are TGTGCCAGCAGCTCCACGGGGGATAACACCGGGGAGCTGTTTTTT. Encoded protein: CASSSTGDNTGELFF. Using reference TRBV7-6 and TRBJ2-2 for the parts outside the CDR3, the full variable domain is GAGVSQSPRYKVTKRGQDVALRCDPISGHVSLYWYRQALGQGPEFLTYFNYEAQQDKSGLPNDRFSAERPEGSISTLTIQRTEQRDSAMYRCASSSTGDNTGELFFGEGSRLTVL.

In DNA form, the CDR3 reads TGTGCCAGCAGCTCTACCCCCGGGGTACGAGATGAGCAGTTCTTC. Translating it yields CASSSTPGVRDEQFF. The chain carries TRBV3-1 and TRBJ2-1; a weak D match, TRBD2 (5 bases). This CDR3 has 15 residues. The ends were cut back, 5 bases at V and 8 bases at J, with 19 bases in the middle. Germline V lookup: CDR1 LGHDT, CDR2 YNNKEL (reference sequence).

This sequence joins TRBV7-9 and TRBJ2-5, with 7 bases aligning to TRBD1. The CDR3 has 14 amino acids. Trimming removed 3 bases from V and 7 bases from J; junction bases left unmatched: 8. Germline CDR1 reads SEHNR; CDR2 reads FQNEAQ (reference sequence). CDR3 loop: CASSFGTQGVTQYF. The CDR3 coding sequence is TGTGCCAGCAGCTTTGGAACCCAGGGGGTGACCCAGTACTTC.

This chain connects TRBV20-1 to TRBJ1-1, with D uncertain. This CDR3 has 14 amino acids. Germline V lookup: CDR1 DFQATT, CDR2 SNEGSKA (reference sequence). V was cut by 0 bases and J by 0 bases, with 8 bases left in between. The CDR3 DNA follows: TGCAGTGCTAGAGATGGCAGGATGAACACTGAAGCTTTCTTT. Its translation: CSARDGRMNTEAFF.

On this clonotype: A much larger clone is a single base away; this may be a read error. The CDR3 does not end in the conserved phenylalanine or tryptophan, so this is likely a read error. V is TRBV7-9 and J is TRBJ1-1, with unresolved D. The CDR3 length is 15 residues. The V gene's germline CDR1 is SEHNR and CDR2 FQNEAQ (reference sequence). Trimming cost V 1 base and J 4 bases, with 13 bases left between them. DNA of the CDR3: TGTGCCAGCAGCTTAGTGACGGGATGGAGCACTGAAGCTTTCTCT. This codes for CASSLVTGWSTEAFS.

This clonotype was seen repeatedly, ten times or more. The chain links TRBV12-3 or TRBV12-4 to TRBJ2-2; D not resolved. The V end lost 5 bases, the J end lost 4 bases, and 2 bases lay between the germline ends. The CDR3 runs to 11 residues. The DNA of the CDR3 is TGTGCCAGCAGTATCACCGGGGAGCTGTTTTTT. This codes for CASSITGELFF.

The chain employs TRBV11-2 and TRBJ2-1, with 7 bases lining up with TRBD2. V was clipped by 1 base and J by 8 bases; unmatched bases: 8. This CDR3 has 15 residues. Germline CDR1 and CDR2: SGHAT and FQNNGV. The CDR3 DNA follows: TGTGCCAGCAGCTTAGTCGGGAGGAGTGTCGATGAGCAGTTCTTC. This encodes CASSLVGRSVDEQFF. The full variable domain, with the rest looked up from reference TRBV11-2 and TRBJ2-1, is EAGVAQSPRYKIIEKRQSVAFWCNPISGHATLYWYQQILGQGPKLLIQFQNNGVVDDSQLPKDRFSAERLKGVDSTLKIQPAKLEDSAVYLCASSLVGRSVDEQFFGPGTRLTVL.

About this clonotype: Mismatch with germline at one junction end may stem from a read error. The chain links TRBV4-1 to TRBJ2-5, with D perhaps TRBD2 (5 bases). Looked up from germline, CDR1 is MGHRA and CDR2 is YSYEKL. The CDR3 spans 13 residues. The CDR3 DNA reads TGCGCAAGCAGCCGGAATTGGGGAGAGACCCCGTACTTC. Its translation: CASSRNWGETPYF.

This clonotype occurred a few times. J is TRBJ2-1 and V is TRBV24-1; no reliable D call. The CDR3 is 12 residues long. Germline CDR1 reads KGHDR; CDR2 reads SFDVKD. Deletions cut 4 bases from V and 9 bases from J, with 9 bases between. The CDR3 sequence: CATSDSTSEQFF. CDR3 DNA sequence: TGTGCCACCAGTGACTCGACCAGTGAGCAGTTCTTC.